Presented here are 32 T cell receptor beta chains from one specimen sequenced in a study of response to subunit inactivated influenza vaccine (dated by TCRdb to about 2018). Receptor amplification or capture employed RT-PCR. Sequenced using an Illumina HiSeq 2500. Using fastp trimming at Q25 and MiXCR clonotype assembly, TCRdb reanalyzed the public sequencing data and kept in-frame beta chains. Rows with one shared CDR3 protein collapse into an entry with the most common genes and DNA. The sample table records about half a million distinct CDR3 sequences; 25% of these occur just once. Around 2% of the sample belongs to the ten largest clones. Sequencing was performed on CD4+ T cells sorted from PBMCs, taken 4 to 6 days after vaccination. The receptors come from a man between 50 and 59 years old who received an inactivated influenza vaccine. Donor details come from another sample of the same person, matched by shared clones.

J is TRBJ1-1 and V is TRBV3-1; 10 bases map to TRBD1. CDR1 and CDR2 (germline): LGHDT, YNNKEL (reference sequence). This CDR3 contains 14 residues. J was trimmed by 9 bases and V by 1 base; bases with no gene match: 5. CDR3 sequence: CASSQVATGGQAFF. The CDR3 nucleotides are TGTGCCAGCAGCCAAGTCGCGACAGGGGGCCAAGCTTTCTTT.

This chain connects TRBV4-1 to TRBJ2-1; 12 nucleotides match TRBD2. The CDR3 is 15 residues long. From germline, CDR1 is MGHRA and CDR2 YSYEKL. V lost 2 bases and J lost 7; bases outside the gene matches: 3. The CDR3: CASSQYGLAGNEQFF. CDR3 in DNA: TGCGCCAGCAGCCAATACGGACTAGCGGGGAATGAGCAGTTCTTC.

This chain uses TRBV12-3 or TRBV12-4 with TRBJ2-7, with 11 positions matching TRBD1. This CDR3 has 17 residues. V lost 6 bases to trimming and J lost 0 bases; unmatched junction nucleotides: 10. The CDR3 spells CASSYHPGTGGSYEQYF. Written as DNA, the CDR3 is TGTGCCAGCAGCTACCATCCCGGGACAGGGGGCTCCTACGAGCAGTACTTC.

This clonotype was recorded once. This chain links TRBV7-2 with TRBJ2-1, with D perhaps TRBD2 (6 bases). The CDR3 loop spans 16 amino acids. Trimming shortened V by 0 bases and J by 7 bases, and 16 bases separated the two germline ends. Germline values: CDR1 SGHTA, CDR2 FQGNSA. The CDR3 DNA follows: TGTGCCAGCAGCTTAGCTCGGACTAACTCGGGGAATGAGCAGTTCTTC. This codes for CASSLARTNSGNEQFF.

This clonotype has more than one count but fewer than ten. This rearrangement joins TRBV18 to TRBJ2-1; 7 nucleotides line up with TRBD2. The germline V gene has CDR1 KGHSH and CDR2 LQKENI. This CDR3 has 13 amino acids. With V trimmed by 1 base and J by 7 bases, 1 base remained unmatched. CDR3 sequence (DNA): TGTGCCAGCTCACCACAACTAGCGAATGAGCAGTTCTTC. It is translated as CASSPQLANEQFF.

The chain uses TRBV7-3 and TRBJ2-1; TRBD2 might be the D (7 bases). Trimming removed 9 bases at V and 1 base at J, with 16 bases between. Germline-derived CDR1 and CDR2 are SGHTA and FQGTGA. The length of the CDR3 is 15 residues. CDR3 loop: CASSRAGASYNEQFF. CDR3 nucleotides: TGTGCCAGTTCCAGGGCGGGGGCTTCCTACAATGAGCAGTTCTTC.

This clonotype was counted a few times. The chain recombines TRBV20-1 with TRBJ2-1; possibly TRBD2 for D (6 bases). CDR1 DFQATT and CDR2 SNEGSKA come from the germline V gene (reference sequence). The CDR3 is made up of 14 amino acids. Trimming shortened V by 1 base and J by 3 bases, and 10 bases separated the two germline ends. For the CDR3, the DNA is TGCAGTGCTAGAGTCGGGGGAGTCTACAATGAGCAGTTCTTC. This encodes CSARVGGVYNEQFF.

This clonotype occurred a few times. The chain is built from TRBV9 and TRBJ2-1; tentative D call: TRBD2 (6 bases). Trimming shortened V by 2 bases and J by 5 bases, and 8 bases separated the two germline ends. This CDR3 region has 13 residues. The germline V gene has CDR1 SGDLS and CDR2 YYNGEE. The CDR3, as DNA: TGTGCCAGCAGCGTTAGCGGTGACAATGAGCAGTTCTTC. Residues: CASSVSGDNEQFF.

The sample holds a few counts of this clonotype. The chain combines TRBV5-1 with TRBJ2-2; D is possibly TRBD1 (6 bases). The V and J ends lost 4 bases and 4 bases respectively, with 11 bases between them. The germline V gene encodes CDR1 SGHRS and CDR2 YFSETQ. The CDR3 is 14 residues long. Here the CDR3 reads CASSPTGFTGELFF. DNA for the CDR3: TGCGCCAGCAGCCCCACAGGGTTCACCGGGGAGCTGTTTTTT.

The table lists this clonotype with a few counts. The CDR3 DNA reads as TGCGCCAGCAGCCCGTCTAGAACGATTACGAGTAGGGAGACCCAGTACTTC. Translated, it gives CASSPSRTITSRETQYF. The chain uses TRBV5-1 and TRBJ2-5; no definite D call. Between the trimmed V and J ends, which lost 4 bases and 5 bases, there was a span of 24 bases. This CDR3 is 17 amino acids long. Germline values: CDR1 SGHRS, CDR2 YFSETQ.

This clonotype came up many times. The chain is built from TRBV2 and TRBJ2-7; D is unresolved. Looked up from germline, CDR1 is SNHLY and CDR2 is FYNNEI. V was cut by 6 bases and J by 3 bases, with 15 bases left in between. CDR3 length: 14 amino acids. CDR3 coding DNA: TGTGCCAGCAGACGGAGTGGGCTGCTCTACGAGCAGTACTTC. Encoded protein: CASRRSGLLYEQYF.

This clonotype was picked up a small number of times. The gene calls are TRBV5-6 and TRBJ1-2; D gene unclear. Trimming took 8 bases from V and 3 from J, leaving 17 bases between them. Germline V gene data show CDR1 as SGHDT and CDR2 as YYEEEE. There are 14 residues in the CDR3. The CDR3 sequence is CASKPFLRDYGYTF. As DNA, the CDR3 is TGTGCCAGTAAACCTTTTCTGCGGGACTATGGCTACACCTTC. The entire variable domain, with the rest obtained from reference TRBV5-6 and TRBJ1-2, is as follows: DAGVTQSPTHLIKTRGQQVTLRCSPKSGHDTVSWYQQALGQGPQFIFQYYEEEERQRGNFPDRFSGHQFPNYSSELNVNALLLGDSALYLCASKPFLRDYGYTFGSGTRLTVV.

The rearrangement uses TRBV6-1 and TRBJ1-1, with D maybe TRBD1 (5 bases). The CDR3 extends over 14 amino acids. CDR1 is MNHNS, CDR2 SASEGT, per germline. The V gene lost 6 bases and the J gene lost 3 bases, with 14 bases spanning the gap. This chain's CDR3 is CASRHTLGDTEAFF. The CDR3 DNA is TGTGCCAGCAGGCACACCCTGGGGGACACTGAAGCTTTCTTT.

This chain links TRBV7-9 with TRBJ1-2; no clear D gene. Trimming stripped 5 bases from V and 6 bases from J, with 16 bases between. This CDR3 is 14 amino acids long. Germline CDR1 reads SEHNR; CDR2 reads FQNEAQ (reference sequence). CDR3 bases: TGTGCCAGCAGCCCATATCGGGATCTTAATGGCTACACCTTC. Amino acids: CASSPYRDLNGYTF.

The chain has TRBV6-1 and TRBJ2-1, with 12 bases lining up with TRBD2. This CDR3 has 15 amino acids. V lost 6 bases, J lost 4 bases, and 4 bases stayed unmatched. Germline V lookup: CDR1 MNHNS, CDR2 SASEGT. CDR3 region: CASRRTSGAYNEQFF. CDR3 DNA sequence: TGTGCCAGCAGACGGACTAGCGGGGCGTACAATGAGCAGTTCTTC.

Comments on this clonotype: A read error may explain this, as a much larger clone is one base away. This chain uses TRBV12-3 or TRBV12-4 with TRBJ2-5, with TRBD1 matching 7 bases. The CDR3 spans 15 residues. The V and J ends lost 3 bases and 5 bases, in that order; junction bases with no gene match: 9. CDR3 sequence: CASSFLVGGAETQYF. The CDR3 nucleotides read TGTGCCAGCAGTTTCCTGGTAGGGGGCGCGGAGACCCAGTACTTC.

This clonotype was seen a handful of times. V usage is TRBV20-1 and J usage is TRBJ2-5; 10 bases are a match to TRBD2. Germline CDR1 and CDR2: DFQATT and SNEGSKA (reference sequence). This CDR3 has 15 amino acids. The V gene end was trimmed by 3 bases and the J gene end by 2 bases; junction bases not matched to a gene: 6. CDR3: CSASSLAGDQETQYF. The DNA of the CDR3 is TGCAGTGCTAGTTCCCTAGCGGGGGATCAAGAGACCCAGTACTTC.

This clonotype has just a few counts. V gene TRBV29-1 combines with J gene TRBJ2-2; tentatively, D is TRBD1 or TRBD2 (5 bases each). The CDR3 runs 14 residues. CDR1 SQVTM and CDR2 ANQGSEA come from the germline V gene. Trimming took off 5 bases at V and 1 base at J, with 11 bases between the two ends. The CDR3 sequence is CSVYWGKNTGELFF. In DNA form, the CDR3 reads TGCAGCGTTTATTGGGGGAAGAACACCGGGGAGCTGTTTTTT.

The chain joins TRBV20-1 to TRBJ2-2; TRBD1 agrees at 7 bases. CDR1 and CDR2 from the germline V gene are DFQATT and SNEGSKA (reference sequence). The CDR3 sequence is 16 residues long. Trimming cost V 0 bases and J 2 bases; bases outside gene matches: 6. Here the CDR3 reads CSARDLRTGNTGELFF. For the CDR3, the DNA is TGCAGTGCTAGAGATCTCAGGACAGGAAACACCGGGGAGCTGTTTTTT.

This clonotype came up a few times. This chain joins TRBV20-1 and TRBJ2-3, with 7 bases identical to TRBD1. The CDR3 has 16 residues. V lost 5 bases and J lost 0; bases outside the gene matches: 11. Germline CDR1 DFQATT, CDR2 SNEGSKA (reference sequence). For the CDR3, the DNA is TGCAGTGCTGAAACAACAGGGGCACCTAGCACAGATACGCAGTATTTT. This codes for CSAETTGAPSTDTQYF.

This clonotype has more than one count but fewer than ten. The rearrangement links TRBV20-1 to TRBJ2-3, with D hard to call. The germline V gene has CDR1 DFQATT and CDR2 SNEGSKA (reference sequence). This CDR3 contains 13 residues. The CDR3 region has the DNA TGCAGCCTCCGAGGCTTCCGCACAGATACGCAGTATTTT. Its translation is CSLRGFRTDTQYF.

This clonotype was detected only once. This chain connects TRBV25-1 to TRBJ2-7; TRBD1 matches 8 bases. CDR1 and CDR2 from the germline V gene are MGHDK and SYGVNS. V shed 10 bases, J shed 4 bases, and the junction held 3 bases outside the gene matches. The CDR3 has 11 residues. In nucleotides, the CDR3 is TGTGCCACCAGGACAGGGTACGAGCAGTACTTC. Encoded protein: CATRTGYEQYF.

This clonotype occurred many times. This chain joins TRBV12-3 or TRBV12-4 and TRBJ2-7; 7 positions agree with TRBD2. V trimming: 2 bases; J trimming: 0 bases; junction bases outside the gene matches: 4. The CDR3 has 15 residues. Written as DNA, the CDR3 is TGTGCCAGCAGTTTAAGCGGGACGAGCTCCTACGAGCAGTACTTC. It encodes CASSLSGTSSYEQYF.

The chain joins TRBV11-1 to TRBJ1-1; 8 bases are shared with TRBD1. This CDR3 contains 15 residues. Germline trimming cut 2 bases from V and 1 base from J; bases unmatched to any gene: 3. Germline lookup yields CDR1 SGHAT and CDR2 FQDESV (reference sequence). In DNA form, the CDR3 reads TGTGCCAGCAGCTTAACGGGACAGGCGAACACTGAAGCTTTCTTT. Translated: CASSLTGQANTEAFF.

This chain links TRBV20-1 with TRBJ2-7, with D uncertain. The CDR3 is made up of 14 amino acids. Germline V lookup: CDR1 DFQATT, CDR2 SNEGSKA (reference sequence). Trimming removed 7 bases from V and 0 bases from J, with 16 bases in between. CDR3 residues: CSGQTGPSSYEQYF. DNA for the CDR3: TGCAGTGGCCAAACCGGGCCGAGCTCCTACGAGCAGTACTTC.

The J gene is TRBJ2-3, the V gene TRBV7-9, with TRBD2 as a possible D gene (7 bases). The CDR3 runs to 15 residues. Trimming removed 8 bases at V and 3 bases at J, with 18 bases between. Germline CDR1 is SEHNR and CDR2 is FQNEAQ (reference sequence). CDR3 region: CASGGGRLSTDTQYF. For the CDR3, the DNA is TGTGCCAGCGGGGGGGGCCGTCTTTCGACAGATACGCAGTATTTT.

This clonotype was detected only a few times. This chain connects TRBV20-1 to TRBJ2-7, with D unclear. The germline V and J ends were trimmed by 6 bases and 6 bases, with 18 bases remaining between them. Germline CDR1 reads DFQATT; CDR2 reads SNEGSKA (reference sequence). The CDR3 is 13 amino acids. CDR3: CSAPLTALPEQYF. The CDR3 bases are TGCAGTGCCCCACTAACAGCCCTCCCCGAGCAGTACTTC.

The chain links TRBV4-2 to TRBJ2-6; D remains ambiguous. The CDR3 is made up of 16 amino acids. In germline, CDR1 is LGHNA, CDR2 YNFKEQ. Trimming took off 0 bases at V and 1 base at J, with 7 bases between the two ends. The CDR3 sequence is CASSQELTSGANVLTF. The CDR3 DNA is TGTGCCAGCAGCCAAGAATTGACTTCTGGGGCCAACGTCCTGACTTTC.

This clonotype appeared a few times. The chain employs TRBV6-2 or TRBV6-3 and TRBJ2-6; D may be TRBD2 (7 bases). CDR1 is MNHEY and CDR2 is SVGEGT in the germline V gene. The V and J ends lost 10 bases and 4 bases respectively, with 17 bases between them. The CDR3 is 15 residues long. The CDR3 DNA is TGTGCCACTAGCTGGGGGGGCACAGGGGCCAACGTCCTGACTTTC. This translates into CATSWGGTGANVLTF.

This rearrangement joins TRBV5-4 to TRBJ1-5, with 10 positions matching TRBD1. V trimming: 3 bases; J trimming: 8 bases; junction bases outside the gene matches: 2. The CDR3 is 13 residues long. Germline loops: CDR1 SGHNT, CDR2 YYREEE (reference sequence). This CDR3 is CASSSDRGEPQHF. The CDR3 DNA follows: TGTGCCAGCAGCTCGGACAGGGGGGAGCCCCAGCATTTT.

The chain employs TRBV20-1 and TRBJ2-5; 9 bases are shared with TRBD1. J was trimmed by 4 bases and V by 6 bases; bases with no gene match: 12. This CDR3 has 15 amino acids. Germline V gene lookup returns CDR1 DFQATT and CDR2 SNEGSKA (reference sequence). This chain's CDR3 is CSAGGQGNFRETQYF. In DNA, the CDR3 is TGCAGTGCCGGAGGACAGGGGAATTTTCGAGAGACCCAGTACTTC.

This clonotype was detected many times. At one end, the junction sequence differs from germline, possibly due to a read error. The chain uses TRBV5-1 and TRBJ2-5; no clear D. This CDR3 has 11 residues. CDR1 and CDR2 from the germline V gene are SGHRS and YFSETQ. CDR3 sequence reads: CASSQQETQYF. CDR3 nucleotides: TGTGCCAGCAGCCAACAAGAGACCCAGTACTTC.